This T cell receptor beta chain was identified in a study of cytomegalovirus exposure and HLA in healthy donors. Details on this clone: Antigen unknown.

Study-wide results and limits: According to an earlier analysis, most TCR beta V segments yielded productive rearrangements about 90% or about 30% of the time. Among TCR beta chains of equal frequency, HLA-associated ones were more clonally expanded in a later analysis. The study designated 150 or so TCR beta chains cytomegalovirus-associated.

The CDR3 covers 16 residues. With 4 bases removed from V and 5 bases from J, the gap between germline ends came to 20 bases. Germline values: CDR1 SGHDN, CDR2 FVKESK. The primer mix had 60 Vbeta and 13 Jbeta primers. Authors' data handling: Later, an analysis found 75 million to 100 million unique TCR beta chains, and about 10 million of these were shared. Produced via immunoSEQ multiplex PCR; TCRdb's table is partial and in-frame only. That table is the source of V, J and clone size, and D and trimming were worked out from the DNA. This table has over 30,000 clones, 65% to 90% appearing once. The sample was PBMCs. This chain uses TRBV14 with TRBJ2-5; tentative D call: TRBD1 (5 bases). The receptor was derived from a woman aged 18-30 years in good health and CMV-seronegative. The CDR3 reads CASSPSGSVRWETQYF. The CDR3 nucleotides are TGTGCCAGCAGCCCCTCAGGGTCCGTACGGTGGGAGACCCAGTACTTC. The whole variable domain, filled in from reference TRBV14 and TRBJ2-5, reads EAGVTQFPSHSVIEKGQTVTLRCDPISGHDNLYWYRRVMGKEIKFLLHFVKESKQDESGMPNNRFLAERTGGTYSTLKVQPAELEDSGVYFCASSPSGSVRWETQYFGPGTRLLVL.